The 32 T cell receptor beta chains below come from one sample, sequenced in a study of blood T cell repertoires in COVID-19. Produced via immunoSEQ multiplex PCR; TCRdb's table is partial and in-frame only. The repertoire holds fewer than 500,000 clones, with roughly 86% as singletons. Sequencing input: peripheral blood. Receptors originate from a human donor with acute or convalescent COVID-19. The donor label of this sample is uncertain.

The V call is TRBV6-1, the J call TRBJ1-1; no clear D. The CDR3 spans 12 residues. Per the germline V gene, CDR1 is MNHNS and CDR2 is SASEGT. Trimming removed 2 bases from V and 10 bases from J, with 11 bases in between. The CDR3 DNA follows: TGTGCCAGCAGTGAAACGGGGTTAGGAGCTTTCTTT. Protein: CASSETGLGAFF.

This rearrangement joins TRBV12-3 or TRBV12-4 to TRBJ1-2, with D possibly being TRBD1 (5 bases). This CDR3 has 13 amino acids. Trimming cost V 3 bases and J 2 bases, with 7 bases left between them. The CDR3 loop is CASSLGLNYGYTF. The DNA for the CDR3 is TGTGCCAGCAGTTTGGGGCTGAACTATGGCTACACCTTC.

The chain carries TRBV5-1 and TRBJ1-6, with D unclear. The CDR3 has 14 amino acids. In germline, CDR1 is SGHRS, CDR2 YFSETQ. The ends were cut back, 5 bases at V and 4 bases at J, with 10 bases in the middle. This CDR3 is CASRVEQYNSPLHF. The DNA of the CDR3 is TGCGCCAGCAGGGTCGAACAGTATAATTCACCCCTCCACTTT.

The chain recombines TRBV30 with TRBJ1-4, with D tentatively TRBD1 (6 bases). Trimming removed 7 bases at V and 2 bases at J, with 14 bases between. CDR1 is GTSNPN, CDR2 SVGIG, per germline (reference sequence). This CDR3 has 14 amino acids. The chain's CDR3 is CASNKGGTNEKLFF. Here the CDR3 DNA reads TGTGCCTCAAATAAGGGGGGGACTAATGAAAAACTGTTTTTT.

J is TRBJ1-2 and V is TRBV3-1 (or the pseudogene TRBV3-2); the D is unclear. The CDR3 is 14 residues long. Trimming removed 6 bases at V and 8 bases at J, with 19 bases between. Germline V gene sequence: CDR1 LGHDT, CDR2 YNNKEL (reference sequence). In DNA form, the CDR3 reads TGTGCCAGCAGACGACAAAATATTGCGTGGGGCTACACCTTC. It specifies CASRRQNIAWGYTF.

On this clone itself: This same CDR3 is encoded by further DNA sequences in the sample. The rearrangement joins TRBV18 to TRBJ2-5; 9 nucleotides agree with TRBD1. The CDR3 spans 13 residues. Per germline, CDR1 KGHSH and CDR2 LQKENI. The V and J ends lost 3 bases and 5 bases, in that order; junction bases with no gene match: 1. DNA for the CDR3: TGTGCCAGCTCACCTGGACAGGGGGAGACCCAGTACTTC. It yields the protein CASSPGQGETQYF.

V and J are TRBV30 and TRBJ1-1; no reliable D call. The ends were cut back, 4 bases at V and 1 base at J, with 4 bases in the middle. The CDR3 extends over 11 amino acids. Germline V gives CDR1 GTSNPN, CDR2 SVGIG (reference sequence). CDR3 in DNA: TGTGCCTGGAACAGGAACACTGAAGCTTTCTTT. Protein product: CAWNRNTEAFF.

This chain links TRBV7-8 with TRBJ2-1; 11 bases agree with TRBD2. V was pared by 1 base and J by 12 bases, with 5 bases of the junction left unmatched. The length of the CDR3 is 14 residues. The germline CDR1 and CDR2 sequences are SGHVS and FQNEAQ. CDR3 bases: TGTGCCAGCAGCTTAGGTAGCGGGAGGGCCCCGCAGTTCTTC. It yields the protein CASSLGSGRAPQFF.

The gene calls are TRBV3-1 (or the pseudogene TRBV3-2) and TRBJ1-2; 9 positions agree with TRBD1. The CDR3 has 12 residues. The V gene end was trimmed by 6 bases and the J gene end by 8 bases; junction bases not matched to a gene: 4. CDR1 and CDR2 (germline): LGHDT, YNNKEL (reference sequence). Written as DNA, the CDR3 is TGTGCCAGCAGGCCGACAGGGGGAGGCTACACCTTC. Its protein is CASRPTGGGYTF.

The chain recombines TRBV5-1 with TRBJ1-2, with D possibly being TRBD1 (6 bases). The V gene's germline CDR1 is SGHRS and CDR2 YFSETQ. CDR3 length: 15 amino acids. V was shortened by 0 bases and J by 5 bases, with 14 bases between the two germline ends. The CDR3 here is CASSLGRDIRYGYTF. CDR3 DNA sequence: TGCGCCAGCAGCTTGGGAAGGGACATTCGATATGGCTACACCTTC.

The chain recombines TRBV6-5 with TRBJ1-1; 7 bases line up with TRBD1. The trim removed 6 bases at V and 2 bases at J, leaving 9 bases unmatched. Looked up from germline, CDR1 is MNHEY and CDR2 is SVGAGI. This CDR3 comprises 15 residues. The CDR3 DNA follows: TGTGCCAGCAGCCTGCACCGGGACAGCAACACTGAAGCTTTCTTT. It translates to CASSLHRDSNTEAFF.

The V call is TRBV5-6, the J call TRBJ1-6; D perhaps matches TRBD1 (6 bases). The CDR3 spans 12 residues. The germline CDR1 and CDR2 sequences are SGHDT and YYEEEE. The ends were cut back, 1 base at V and 14 bases at J, with 10 bases in the middle. CDR3 coding DNA: TGTGCCAGCAGCTTGTCACAGGGAACCCTCCACTTT. The encoded protein is CASSLSQGTLHF.

This chain uses TRBV28 with TRBJ1-2, with 7 positions matching TRBD1. Germline CDR1 is MDHEN and CDR2 is SYDVKM. The ends lost 9 bases at V and 4 bases at J; junction bases unmatched: 8. This CDR3 contains 13 residues. DNA for the CDR3: TGTGCCAGTGCCTCCGGGACAGTCTATGGCTACACCTTC. It specifies CASASGTVYGYTF.

The rearrangement links TRBV29-1 to TRBJ2-5, with TRBD1 as a possible D gene (6 bases). The V and J ends lost 8 bases and 9 bases respectively, with 19 bases between them. In germline, CDR1 is SQVTM, CDR2 ANQGSEA. The CDR3 extends over 12 amino acids. The CDR3 here is CSTTQGFASQYF. The CDR3 DNA reads TGCAGCACGACACAGGGTTTTGCTTCCCAGTACTTC. Looking up the rest from reference TRBV29-1 and TRBJ2-5 gives the full variable domain: SAVISQKPSRDICQRGTSLTIQCQVDSQVTMMFWYRQQPGQSLTLIATANQGSEATYESGFVIDKFPISRPNLTFSTLTVSNMSPEDSSIYLCSTTQGFASQYFGPGTRLLVL.

The chain uses TRBV11-2 and TRBJ2-7, with 13 bases aligning to TRBD2. Trimming removed 6 bases from V and 3 bases from J; junction bases left unmatched: 5. CDR1 and CDR2 (germline): SGHAT, FQNNGV. CDR3 length equals 15 residues. CDR3 protein: CASREGLAGIYEQYF. CDR3 DNA sequence: TGTGCCAGCAGGGAGGGACTAGCGGGAATCTACGAGCAGTACTTC.

This chain connects TRBV7-9 to TRBJ1-3, with D perhaps matching TRBD1 (6 bases). The CDR3 is made up of 17 amino acids. CDR1 SEHNR and CDR2 FQNEAQ come from the germline V gene (reference sequence). V shed 1 base and J shed 0 bases, with 13 bases lying between them. The CDR3 sequence: CASSLGAGAFSGNTIYF. The CDR3 DNA sequence: TGTGCCAGCAGCTTAGGGGCAGGGGCTTTCTCTGGAAACACCATATATTTT.

The chain links TRBV28 to TRBJ1-5, with TRBD1 as a possible D gene (5 bases). The CDR3 loop spans 16 amino acids. Trimming shortened V by 5 bases and J by 6 bases, and 20 bases separated the two germline ends. In germline, CDR1 is MDHEN, CDR2 SYDVKM. CDR3 bases: TGTGCCAGCAGTGCCAACCAGGGCCTGGTGGGTCAGCCCCAGCATTTT. Protein: CASSANQGLVGQPQHF.

The rearrangement links TRBV5-4 to TRBJ1-1; weak D call: TRBD1 (5 bases). Germline CDR1 is SGHNT and CDR2 is YYREEE (reference sequence). The CDR3 length is 12 residues. Trimming cost V 3 bases and J 9 bases, with 12 bases left between them. CDR3 amino acids: CASSSTEKQAFF. The CDR3, as DNA: TGTGCCAGCAGCTCGACAGAGAAGCAAGCTTTCTTT.

J is TRBJ2-5 and V is TRBV4-1; a weak D match, TRBD1 (6 bases). CDR1 is MGHRA, CDR2 YSYEKL, per germline. The CDR3 covers 13 residues. V was pared by 6 bases and J by 1 base, with 9 bases between. As DNA, the CDR3 is TGCGCCAGCAGGAGGGGGTTCCAAGAGACCCAGTACTTC. Translating it yields CASRRGFQETQYF.

The chain recombines TRBV2 with TRBJ1-5; weak D call: TRBD1 (6 bases). V gave up 6 bases and J gave up 2 bases, with 14 bases separating them. The CDR3 loop spans 15 amino acids. Germline CDR1 SNHLY, CDR2 FYNNEI. Here the CDR3 DNA reads TGTGCCAGCAGGGATAACAGGGTCGGCAATCAGCCCCAGCATTTT. Its protein product is CASRDNRVGNQPQHF.

The V and J genes are TRBV18 and TRBJ1-2, with D unclear. The V end lost 3 bases, the J end lost 0 bases, and 14 bases lay between the germline ends. Germline-derived CDR1 and CDR2 are KGHSH and LQKENI. This CDR3 is 16 amino acids long. CDR3 nucleotides: TGTGCCAGCTCACCTACGACCGGAGGTTCTAACTATGGCTACACCTTC. Translation: CASSPTTGGSNYGYTF.

This chain connects TRBV14 to TRBJ2-5, with D maybe TRBD2 (7 bases). Trimming left V 1 base short and J 1 base short, with 19 bases between. This CDR3 has 18 amino acids. In germline, CDR1 is SGHDN, CDR2 FVKESK. The CDR3 protein is CASSQAPGGLGGQETQYF. Written as DNA, the CDR3 is TGTGCCAGCAGCCAAGCCCCGGGAGGCTTAGGGGGCCAAGAGACCCAGTACTTC. The full variable domain, rest sourced from reference TRBV14 and TRBJ2-5, is EAGVTQFPSHSVIEKGQTVTLRCDPISGHDNLYWYRRVMGKEIKFLLHFVKESKQDESGMPNNRFLAERTGGTYSTLKVQPAELEDSGVYFCASSQAPGGLGGQETQYFGPGTRLLVL.

This rearrangement joins TRBV6-2 or TRBV6-3 to TRBJ2-5; TRBD2 matches at 9 bases. The CDR3 sequence is 15 residues long. Unmatched junction bases numbered 2, after V lost 2 bases and J lost 1 base. CDR1 MNHEY and CDR2 SVGEGT come from the germline V gene. CDR3 region: CASSYLAGSQETQYF. The CDR3 DNA sequence: TGTGCCAGCAGTTACCTAGCGGGGTCCCAAGAGACCCAGTACTTC.

This sequence joins TRBV28 and TRBJ1-4; perhaps TRBD1 as D (5 bases). The CDR3 is 15 residues long. Germline CDR1 is MDHEN and CDR2 is SYDVKM. V was cut by 3 bases and J by 3 bases, with 11 bases left in between. The CDR3 spells CASSLEGVANEKLFF. The CDR3 DNA is TGTGCCAGCAGTTTGGAAGGGGTGGCTAATGAAAAACTGTTTTTT.

The V gene is TRBV11-2, the J gene TRBJ1-2; D is perhaps TRBD1 (6 bases). The germline V gene encodes CDR1 SGHAT and CDR2 FQNNGV. This CDR3 spans 14 amino acids. V lost 5 bases to trimming and J lost 6 bases, with 16 bases between them. In DNA form, the CDR3 reads TGTGCCAGCAGCCCCCTCCAGGGGCGAAATGGCTACACCTTC. This sequence encodes CASSPLQGRNGYTF.

V gene TRBV2 combines with J gene TRBJ1-4, with no clear D. Germline V gene data show CDR1 as SNHLY and CDR2 as FYNNEI. The CDR3 length is 15 residues. V was clipped by 3 bases and J by 6 bases, with 14 bases between them. CDR3 amino acids: CASSEGSGPYEKLFF. CDR3 nucleotide sequence: TGTGCCAGCAGTGAGGGTTCGGGTCCCTATGAAAAACTGTTTTTT.

A single count supports this clone. This CDR3 reads CASSLASNRDRDYNEQFF. CDR3 nucleotides: TGTGCCAGCAGCTTAGCCAGTAACCGGGACAGGGATTACAATGAGCAGTTCTTC. The chain couples TRBV7-9 to TRBJ2-1, with 9 bases fitting TRBD1. This CDR3 contains 18 residues. The germline V gene has CDR1 SEHNR and CDR2 FQNEAQ (reference sequence). V shed 0 bases, J shed 4 bases, and the junction held 10 bases outside the gene matches.

The CDR3 DNA reads TGTGCCAGCAGTACACAGGGGTCCCCAGATACGCAGTATTTT. This encodes CASSTQGSPDTQYF. The chain uses TRBV6-5 and TRBJ2-3; 7 nucleotides agree with TRBD1. This CDR3 has 14 residues. V lost 5 bases to trimming and J lost 4 bases; unmatched junction nucleotides: 6. Germline lookup yields CDR1 MNHEY and CDR2 SVGAGI.

This clone turned up a few times. CDR3 DNA: TGCGCCAGCAGTCACCCCCACGGTAGGGGTCGGTATGGCTACACCTTC. It codes for CASSHPHGRGRYGYTF. The chain couples TRBV23-1 to TRBJ1-2; possibly TRBD1 for D (5 bases). TRBV23-1 is recorded as an ORF, its role being uncertain. V dropped 3 bases and J dropped 5 bases, with 19 bases sitting between them. This CDR3 comprises 16 residues.

The rearrangement uses TRBV6-5 and TRBJ1-5; D may be TRBD1 (5 bases). CDR3 length equals 13 residues. Trimming took off 7 bases at V and 2 bases at J, with 9 bases between the two ends. In germline, CDR1 is MNHEY, CDR2 SVGAGI. DNA of the CDR3: TGTGCCAGCAAAGGGGAGGGCAATCAGCCCCAGCATTTT. It is translated as CASKGEGNQPQHF.

The V call is TRBV6-6, the J call TRBJ1-2; 9 nucleotides match TRBD1. The CDR3 loop spans 13 amino acids. The V segment lost 7 bases and the J segment 5 bases; nucleotides outside the gene matches: 5. Per the germline V gene, CDR1 is MNHNY and CDR2 is SVGAGI (reference sequence). The chain's CDR3 is CASTLQGAYGYTF. Here the CDR3 DNA reads TGTGCCAGCACTTTACAGGGGGCATATGGCTACACCTTC.

This clone occurred once. The chain has TRBV14 and TRBJ2-7; TRBD2 might be the D (5 bases). V was pared by 0 bases and J by 2 bases, with 14 bases between. The CDR3 totals 16 residues. The V gene's germline CDR1 is SGHDN and CDR2 FVKESK. The CDR3 DNA reads TGTGCCAGCAGCCAAGATTCAGCGGCGAGAGCCTACGAGCAGTACTTC. Residues: CASSQDSAARAYEQYF. The variable domain in full, completed from reference TRBV14 and TRBJ2-7, reads EAGVTQFPSHSVIEKGQTVTLRCDPISGHDNLYWYRRVMGKEIKFLLHFVKESKQDESGMPNNRFLAERTGGTYSTLKVQPAELEDSGVYFCASSQDSAARAYEQYFGPGTRLTVT.